This paragraph reports one TCR beta chain. The CDR3 totals 13 residues. V lost 0 bases and J 4 bases, leaving 6 bases between the germline ends. Looked up from germline, CDR1 is LGHNA and CDR2 is YSLEER. The sample belongs to a study of T cell changes during pregnancy in multiple sclerosis. Using immunoSEQ multiplex PCR, the repertoire was profiled, and TCRdb retains in-frame clones only, with some absent. The table has approximately 69,000 clones, about 94% seen once. The sequence came from a female donor with multiple sclerosis, enrolled in a pregnancy study. Sequencing used peripheral blood, obtained in the third trimester of pregnancy. The rearrangement uses TRBV4-3 and TRBJ1-2, with unresolved D. In DNA, the CDR3 is TGCGCCAGCAGCCAAGATAGGAGCTATGGCTACACCTTC. Translated: CASSQDRSYGYTF.